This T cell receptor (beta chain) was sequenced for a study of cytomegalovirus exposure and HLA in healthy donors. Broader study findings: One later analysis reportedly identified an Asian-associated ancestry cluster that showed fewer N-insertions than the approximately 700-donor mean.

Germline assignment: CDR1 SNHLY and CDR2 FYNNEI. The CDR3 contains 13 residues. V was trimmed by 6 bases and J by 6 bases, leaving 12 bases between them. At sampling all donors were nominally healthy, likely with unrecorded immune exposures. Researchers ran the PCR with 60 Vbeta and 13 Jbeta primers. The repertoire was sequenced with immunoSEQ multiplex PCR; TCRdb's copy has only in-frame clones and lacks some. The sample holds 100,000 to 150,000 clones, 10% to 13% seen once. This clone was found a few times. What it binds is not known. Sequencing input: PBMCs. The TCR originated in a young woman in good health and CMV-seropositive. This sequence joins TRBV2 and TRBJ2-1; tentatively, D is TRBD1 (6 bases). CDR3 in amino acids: CASSLQGTNEQFF. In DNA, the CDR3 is TGTGCCAGCAGCTTACAGGGTACCAATGAGCAGTTCTTC.